This TCR beta chain was observed in a study of radiotherapy plus CTLA-4 blockade in lung cancer. Study observations and caveats: Among blood TCR repertoires after radiotherapy plus ipilimumab, tumor-derived clones expanded. Response, reportedly, was best predicted by interferon-beta along with early blood T cell clone dynamics.

This clone has a handful of counts. What it binds is unknown. Clones were read by immunoSEQ multiplex PCR, and TCRdb kept only the in-frame ones, dropping some. Among 55,000 to 65,000 clones listed, around four fifths were seen once. V was pared by 3 bases and J by 0 bases, with 6 bases between. CDR1 and CDR2 from the germline V gene are SEHNR and FQNEAQ (reference sequence). The CDR3 has 13 residues. Sequenced material: peripheral blood, taken from a patient treated with radiotherapy plus ipilimumab. The chain has TRBV7-9 and TRBJ2-7; maybe TRBD2 (6 bases). The clonotype comes from a human donor with non-small cell lung cancer who had a partial response to radiotherapy plus ipilimumab. CDR3 sequence: CASSLGLSYEQYF. CDR3 sequence (DNA): TGTGCCAGCAGCTTGGGACTCTCCTACGAGCAGTACTTC.